These 15 T cell receptor beta chains came from one sample sequenced in a study of shared clonotypes between healthy human individuals. The repertoire was sequenced with immunoSEQ multiplex PCR; TCRdb's copy has only in-frame clones and lacks some. The sample includes 70,000 to 95,000 clones, about 61% of them seen just once. Sequencing was performed on memory CD8+ T cells sorted from blood. Subset indicated: CD45RO+ cells pooled with CCR7-negative TemRA cells. These receptors were collected from a man in his thirties or forties in good health.

J is TRBJ2-1 and V is TRBV25-1; 9 nucleotides match TRBD2. The CDR3 is 15 amino acids. The germline gives CDR1 MGHDK, CDR2 SYGVNS. V lost 2 bases, J lost 14 bases, and 13 bases stayed unmatched. The CDR3 loop is CASSERIAGEMVEFF. DNA for the CDR3: TGTGCCAGCAGTGAAAGAATAGCGGGAGAAATGGTCGAGTTCTTC.

This chain connects TRBV5-6 to TRBJ1-1; D remains ambiguous. V was trimmed by 4 bases and J by 0 bases, leaving 16 bases between them. Germline lookup yields CDR1 SGHDT and CDR2 YYEEEE. The CDR3 spans 16 residues. CDR3 nucleotides: TGTGCCAGCAGCCACCGGGCCAGGCAATTGAACACTGAAGCTTTCTTT. Amino acids: CASSHRARQLNTEAFF. Using reference TRBV5-6 and TRBJ1-1 for the parts outside the CDR3, the full variable domain is DAGVTQSPTHLIKTRGQQVTLRCSPKSGHDTVSWYQQALGQGPQFIFQYYEEEERQRGNFPDRFSGHQFPNYSSELNVNALLLGDSALYLCASSHRARQLNTEAFFGQGTRLTVV.

The chain combines TRBV2 with TRBJ2-1; D unclear. The CDR3 has 13 amino acids. The germline CDR1 and CDR2 sequences are SNHLY and FYNNEI. The ends were cut back, 1 base at V and 7 bases at J, with 8 bases in the middle. The CDR3 DNA reads TGTGCCAGCAGTGAAGTCAGGCGAAATGAGCAGTTCTTC. Translation gives CASSEVRRNEQFF. The full variable domain, completed using reference TRBV2 and TRBJ2-1, is EPEVTQTPSHQVTQMGQEVILRCVPISNHLYFYWYRQILGQKVEFLVSFYNNEISEKSEIFDDQFSVERPDGSNFTLKIRSTKLEDSAMYFCASSEVRRNEQFFGPGTRLTVL.

This clone was counted at least ten times. The chain recombines TRBV9 with TRBJ2-7; TRBD2 matches 10 bases. CDR1 SGDLS and CDR2 YYNGEE come from the germline V gene. CDR3 length: 16 residues. V lost 4 bases to trimming and J lost 3 bases; unmatched junction nucleotides: 10. CDR3: CASSPRSSGRSYEQYF. The CDR3 nucleotides read TGTGCCAGCAGCCCCCGAAGTAGCGGGAGGAGCTACGAGCAGTACTTC.

The V gene is TRBV7-9, the J gene TRBJ2-3; D might be TRBD2 (5 bases). Germline-derived CDR1 and CDR2 are SEHNR and FQNEAQ (reference sequence). V lost 5 bases, J lost 2 bases, and 11 bases lay in between. The CDR3 totals 14 residues. CDR3 in DNA: TGTGCCAGCAGCGCCCACGGGGACACAGATACGCAGTATTTT. Protein: CASSAHGDTDTQYF. Together with reference TRBV7-9 and TRBJ2-3, the CDR3 gives the full variable domain: DTGVSQNPRHKITKRGQNVTFRCDPISEHNRLYWYRQTLGQGPEFLTYFQNEAQLEKSRLLSDRFSAERPKGSFSTLEIQRTEQGDSAMYLCASSAHGDTDTQYFGPGTRLTVL.

This chain joins TRBV7-9 and TRBJ2-5, with D possibly matching TRBD2 (6 bases). Germline V CDR1 and CDR2: SEHNR, FQNEAQ (reference sequence). Between the trimmed V and J ends, which lost 2 bases and 5 bases, there was a span of 9 bases. The CDR3 is made up of 13 amino acids. CDR3 region: CASSLFGGETQYF. The CDR3 nucleotides are TGTGCCAGCAGCTTATTTGGGGGGGAGACCCAGTACTTC.

This chain connects TRBV25-1 to TRBJ2-7, with D hard to call. Germline V lookup: CDR1 MGHDK, CDR2 SYGVNS. CDR3 length: 13 residues. V was cut by 6 bases and J by 3 bases, with 12 bases left in between. CDR3 sequence reads: CASSPPGDYEQYF. CDR3 in DNA: TGTGCCAGCAGCCCCCCGGGCGACTACGAGCAGTACTTC.

This clone has ten or more counts. The chain uses TRBV10-2 and TRBJ2-1, with TRBD2 identical over 10 bases. V lost 7 bases, J lost 6 bases, and 6 bases stayed unmatched. The germline gives CDR1 WSHSY, CDR2 SAAADI. The CDR3 runs to 14 residues. This CDR3 reads CASMSVAGGNEQFF. The CDR3 DNA is TGCGCCAGCATGTCGGTAGCGGGAGGCAATGAGCAGTTCTTC.

J is TRBJ2-1 and V is TRBV6-8, with TRBD2 identical over 12 bases. J gave up 8 bases and V 2 bases, and 10 bases lay outside the gene matches. Germline-derived CDR1 and CDR2 are MNHGY and SAAAGT. The CDR3 length is 17 residues. The CDR3 DNA sequence: TGTGCCAGCAGTTACCCAAGGACTAGCGGGATTGGGTATGAGCAGTTCTTC. The encoded protein is CASSYPRTSGIGYEQFF.

The chain joins TRBV27 to TRBJ2-1; D may be TRBD2 (6 bases). CDR1 and CDR2 from the germline V gene are MNHEY and SMNVEV (reference sequence). The V end was cut by 5 bases, the J end by 7 bases, with 12 bases between. This CDR3 contains 13 residues. The CDR3 reads CASSPILANEQFF. The CDR3 DNA reads as TGTGCCAGCAGTCCGATACTAGCTAATGAGCAGTTCTTC.

This chain links TRBV2 with TRBJ2-5; unclear D gene. The CDR3 is 14 amino acids. Germline V gene sequence: CDR1 SNHLY, CDR2 FYNNEI. CDR3 amino acids: CVQQWPEVLETQYF. The CDR3, as DNA: TGTGTCCAGCAGTGGCCCGAGGTTCTGGAGACCCAGTACTTC. The full variable domain, its missing parts supplied by reference TRBV2 and TRBJ2-5, is EPEVTQTPSHQVTQMGQEVILRCVPISNHLYFYWYRQILGQKVEFLVSFYNNEISEKSEIFDDQFSVERPDGSNFTLKIRSTKLEDSAMYFCVQQWPEVLETQYFGPGTRLLVL.

The chain joins TRBV19 to TRBJ1-5; 8 nucleotides align to TRBD1. Unmatched junction bases numbered 5, after V lost 3 bases and J lost 7 bases. CDR3 size: 14 residues. The germline CDR1 and CDR2 sequences are LNHDA and SQIVND (reference sequence). The CDR3 loop is CASSIGQGRQPQHF. As DNA, the CDR3 is TGTGCCAGTAGTATTGGACAGGGAAGACAGCCCCAGCATTTT. The whole variable domain, filled in from reference TRBV19 and TRBJ1-5, reads DGGITQSPKYLFRKEGQNVTLSCEQNLNHDAMYWYRQDPGQGLRLIYYSQIVNDFQKGDIAEGYSVSREKKESFPLTVTSAQKNPTAFYLCASSIGQGRQPQHFGDGTRLSIL.

This clone was seen a handful of times. This chain connects TRBV4-2 to TRBJ2-7; tentatively, D is TRBD2 (6 bases). In germline, CDR1 is LGHNA, CDR2 YNFKEQ. This CDR3 spans 11 amino acids. V dropped 5 bases and J dropped 9 bases, with 11 bases sitting between them. The CDR3 region has the DNA TGTGCCAGCAGCTTGGGACTGGGGCAGTACTTC. Translating gives CASSLGLGQYF.

The J gene is TRBJ1-2, the V gene TRBV5-4; D unclear. Germline CDR1 reads SGHNT; CDR2 reads YYREEE (reference sequence). The CDR3 is made up of 15 amino acids. Trimming shortened V by 1 base and J by 8 bases, and 18 bases separated the two germline ends. The CDR3 spells CASSLSQTLAGGYTF. DNA of the CDR3: TGTGCCAGCAGCTTGTCGCAAACACTCGCTGGGGGCTACACCTTC.

The chain couples TRBV5-1 to TRBJ2-3; D remains unclear. Trimming took off 0 bases at V and 6 bases at J, with 14 bases between the two ends. The CDR3 sequence is 15 residues long. Germline CDR1 reads SGHRS; CDR2 reads YFSETQ. The CDR3 sequence is CASSLVVLEGDTQYF. The CDR3 region has the DNA TGCGCCAGCAGCTTGGTGGTCCTCGAAGGGGATACGCAGTATTTT.